A selection of T cell receptor beta chains follows, all from one sample in a study of cytomegalovirus exposure and HLA in healthy donors. Profiled with immunoSEQ multiplex PCR; TCRdb holds only in-frame clones, not every one. The sample lists 160,000 or so clones; approximately 90% were seen once. Sequenced material: PBMCs. These receptors were taken from a woman aged 30 to 39 in good health and CMV-seronegative. The CDR3 runs from the conserved cysteine through the conserved F or W. The order of the fields is J gene, clone size, V gene, D gene, CDR3 DNA, CDR3 protein. A D gene is named only where the DNA matches it firmly. Expanded clones are given a class, and other clones once, few, many or no size at all.

J: TRBJ2-7; size: NA; V: TRBV5-1; D: TRBD1; DNA: TGCGCCAGCAGCTCCGGGACAGGGTTCTACGAGCAGTACTTC; CDR3: CASSSGTGFYEQYF
J: TRBJ1-3; size: NA; V: TRBV11-2; D: TRBD1; DNA: TGTGCCAGCAGCTTAGATCTGTCAGGGGGCTCTGGAAACACCATATATTTT; CDR3: CASSLDLSGGSGNTIYF
J: TRBJ2-7; size: once; V: TRBV18; D: TRBD1; DNA: TGTGCCAGCTCACCAAACCAGGACAGGGGAAGGTTTCTCGAGCAGTACTTC; CDR3: CASSPNQDRGRFLEQYF
J: TRBJ2-3; size: NA; V: TRBV10-2; D: NA; DNA: TGCGCCAGCCACCCGACAGGCCTAGCGCAGTATTTT; CDR3: CASHPTGLAQYF
J: TRBJ1-5; size: NA; V: TRBV19; D: TRBD1; DNA: TGTGCCAGTAGTTGGGACAGGGTGGGTCAGCCCCAGCATTTT; CDR3: CASSWDRVGQPQHF
J: TRBJ2-2; size: NA; V: TRBV6-5; D: NA; DNA: TGTGCCAGCAGTTGGTTAGGGGGTTACACCGGGGAGCTGTTTTTT; CDR3: CASSWLGGYTGELFF
J: TRBJ2-3; size: NA; V: TRBV10-3; D: TRBD2; DNA: TGTGCCATCAGGCGGGCGGGGGAAGTACGCAGCACAGATACGCAGTATTTT; CDR3: CAIRRAGEVRSTDTQYF
J: TRBJ2-1; size: NA; V: TRBV13; D: NA; DNA: TGTGCCAGCAGCTTAGACCCGGGCAATGAGCAGTTCTTC; CDR3: CASSLDPGNEQFF
J: TRBJ2-1; size: NA; V: TRBV7-2; D: NA; DNA: TGTGCCAGCAGGGTTACTAGTGGGTCCTACAATGAGCAGTTCTTC; CDR3: CASRVTSGSYNEQFF
J: TRBJ1-1; size: NA; V: TRBV10-3; D: NA; DNA: TGTGCCACAAAAATGAACACTGAAGCTTTCTTT; CDR3: CATKMNTEAFF
J: TRBJ2-7; size: NA; V: TRBV5-1; D: TRBD1; DNA: TGCGCCAGCAGCTTGTATTCCGGGACAGGGACTACCGAGCAGTACTTC; CDR3: CASSLYSGTGTTEQYF
J: TRBJ2-3; size: NA; V: TRBV15; D: TRBD2; DNA: TGTGCCACCAGCAGAGAAGGTAGCGGGGGCACAGATACGCAGTATTTT; CDR3: CATSREGSGGTDTQYF
J: TRBJ1-1; size: NA; V: TRBV27; D: NA; DNA: TGTGCCAGCAGTTTATACCGGGATACTGAAGCTTTCTTT; CDR3: CASSLYRDTEAFF
J: TRBJ1-1; size: NA; V: TRBV9; D: NA; DNA: TGTGCCAGCAGCGTCGAGGGCAACACTGAAGCTTTCTTT; CDR3: CASSVEGNTEAFF
J: TRBJ2-7; size: NA; V: TRBV19; D: TRBD1; DNA: TGTGCCAGTAGTTCCTGGACAGGGGACGAGCAGTACTTC; CDR3: CASSSWTGDEQYF
J: TRBJ1-2; size: NA; V: TRBV9; D: NA; DNA: TGTGCCAGCAGCGTATTCTCGGGAACACTAGATGGCTACACCTTC; CDR3: CASSVFSGTLDGYTF
J: TRBJ1-2; size: NA; V: TRBV5-6; D: NA; DNA: TGTGCCAGCAGCTTGTCACAGCGGGGCTACACCTTC; CDR3: CASSLSQRGYTF
J: TRBJ1-2; size: NA; V: TRBV2; D: TRBD1; DNA: TGTGCCAGCAGTGAAGCTCTAGGGCAGGGGGACGGCTACACCTTC; CDR3: CASSEALGQGDGYTF
J: TRBJ2-7; size: NA; V: TRBV2; D: NA; DNA: TGTGCCAGCAGTTCTTTGACAGTCTACGAGCAGTACTTC; CDR3: CASSSLTVYEQYF
J: TRBJ1-2; size: NA; V: TRBV2; D: TRBD1; DNA: TGTGCCAGCAGTAAGGACAGGGGAGACTATGGCTACACCTTC; CDR3: CASSKDRGDYGYTF
J: TRBJ1-2; size: NA; V: TRBV4-2; D: NA; DNA: TGTGCCAGCAGCCAAGATGAGGGGGTCTATGGCTACACCTTC; CDR3: CASSQDEGVYGYTF
J: TRBJ1-5; size: NA; V: TRBV25-1; D: NA; DNA: TGTGCCAGCAGTGAGGGGGCCAGCAATCAGCCCCAGCATTTT; CDR3: CASSEGASNQPQHF
J: TRBJ1-6; size: NA; V: TRBV5-6; D: TRBD1; DNA: TGTGCCAGCAGCTCCCTTAGGGGGCCTTATAATTCACCCCTCCACTTT; CDR3: CASSSLRGPYNSPLHF
J: TRBJ2-7; size: NA; V: TRBV27; D: TRBD1; DNA: TGTGCCAGCAGTTTACAGACAGGGGTCGGCGTCTACGAGCAGTACTTC; CDR3: CASSLQTGVGVYEQYF
J: TRBJ1-2; size: few; V: TRBV6-5; D: NA; DNA: TGTGCCAGTTCAGACAGTCCCCTGCAAGGCTACACCTTC; CDR3: CASSDSPLQGYTF
J: TRBJ1-5; size: NA; V: TRBV6-6; D: TRBD1; DNA: TGTGCCAGCAGTTCAGACAGGGGACGAGGGCCCCAGCATTTT; CDR3: CASSSDRGRGPQHF
J: TRBJ2-2; size: NA; V: TRBV19; D: TRBD2; DNA: TGTGCCAGTAGGAGGCGGGGGGCCCCCGGGGAGCTGTTTTTT; CDR3: CASRRRGAPGELFF
J: TRBJ2-2; size: NA; V: TRBV4-2; D: NA; DNA: TGTGCCAGCAGCCAAGATCAGGAGAACACCGGGGAGCTGTTTTTT; CDR3: CASSQDQENTGELFF
J: TRBJ1-6; size: few; V: TRBV4-2; D: NA; DNA: TGTGCCAGCAGCCAAGCCCCCCGAGGGCTAAGTAATTCACCCCTCCACTTT; CDR3: CASSQAPRGLSNSPLHF
J: TRBJ2-5; size: NA; V: TRBV6-1; D: TRBD1; DNA: TGTGCCAGCGACAGGGGGCTGGGTCAAGAGACCCAGTACTTC; CDR3: CASDRGLGQETQYF
J: TRBJ2-3; size: NA; V: TRBV5-4; D: NA; DNA: TGTGCCAGCAGCCGACACGGAGATACGCAGTATTTT; CDR3: CASSRHGDTQYF
J: TRBJ2-7; size: NA; V: TRBV29-1; D: TRBD1; DNA: TGCAGCGTTGAAACGGGGATTGGGCAGGGGGACCCCTACGAGCAGTACTTC; CDR3: CSVETGIGQGDPYEQYF
J: TRBJ2-7; size: NA; V: TRBV27; D: NA; DNA: TGTGCCAGCAGTTTGACAGGGGAGGGGGAGCAGTACTTC; CDR3: CASSLTGEGEQYF
J: TRBJ1-4; size: once; V: TRBV6-5; D: NA; DNA: TGTGCCAGCAGTTACTCGGGGGGGGTCGTGGAAAAACTGTTTTTT; CDR3: CASSYSGGVVEKLFF
J: TRBJ2-1; size: NA; V: TRBV5-5; D: NA; DNA: TGTGCCAGCAGCTTACCGACAGTCCGGGCCAACAATGAGCAGTTCTTC; CDR3: CASSLPTVRANNEQFF
J: TRBJ2-5; size: NA; V: TRBV2; D: TRBD2; DNA: TGTGCCAGCAGACCCGGAGTAGCGGGGCTGGGGACCCAGTACTTC; CDR3: CASRPGVAGLGTQYF
J: TRBJ1-5; size: NA; V: TRBV19; D: NA; DNA: TGTGCCAGTAGTATATTCTTCCAGGCAGGTACTGAGCCCCAGCATTTT; CDR3: CASSIFFQAGTEPQHF
J: TRBJ1-5; size: NA; V: TRBV7-9; D: NA; DNA: TGTGCCAGCGGGGGGGCCTATCAGCCCCAGCATTTT; CDR3: CASGGAYQPQHF
J: TRBJ2-1; size: once; V: TRBV9; D: TRBD2; DNA: TGTGCCAGCAGCGCCAGCGAGACTAGCGGTGACAATGAGCAGTTCTTC; CDR3: CASSASETSGDNEQFF
J: TRBJ1-2; size: NA; V: TRBV14; D: TRBD1; DNA: TGTGCCAGCAGCCAAGGGACAGGAGGATTGGGTGGCTACACCTTC; CDR3: CASSQGTGGLGGYTF